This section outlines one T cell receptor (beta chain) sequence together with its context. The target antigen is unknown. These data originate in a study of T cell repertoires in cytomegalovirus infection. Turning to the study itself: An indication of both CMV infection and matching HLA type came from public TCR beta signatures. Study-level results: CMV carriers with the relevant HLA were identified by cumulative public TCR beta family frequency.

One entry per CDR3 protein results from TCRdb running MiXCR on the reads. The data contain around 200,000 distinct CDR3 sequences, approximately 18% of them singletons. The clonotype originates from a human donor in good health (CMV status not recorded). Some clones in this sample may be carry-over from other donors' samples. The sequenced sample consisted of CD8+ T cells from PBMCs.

The CDR3 DNA is TGTGCCAGCAGCCCGGGGACAGATACCCCGGGCTACACCTTC. Translating it yields CASSPGTDTPGYTF. The V call is TRBV7-9, the J call TRBJ1-2, with 7 bases that match TRBD1. This CDR3 has 14 amino acids. Looked up from germline, CDR1 is SEHNR and CDR2 is FQNEAQ (reference sequence). With V trimmed by 5 bases and J by 8 bases, 11 bases remained unmatched. The full variable domain, its missing parts supplied by reference TRBV7-9 and TRBJ1-2, is DTGVSQNPRHKITKRGQNVTFRCDPISEHNRLYWYRQTLGQGPEFLTYFQNEAQLEKSRLLSDRFSAERPKGSFSTLEIQRTEQGDSAMYLCASSPGTDTPGYTFGSGTRLTVV.